This passage covers 20 T cell receptor beta chains from one sample sequenced in a study of OX40 agonist ivuxolimab in advanced cancers. Clones were sequenced by immunoSEQ multiplex PCR, and TCRdb holds only the in-frame ones, with some missing. The sample carries around 50,000 clones, around nine tenths recorded once. The material sequenced was CD4+ or CD8+ T cells sorted from blood, taken in a trial of the OX40 agonist ivuxolimab. These receptor sequences come from an adult with an advanced solid tumor such as melanoma, head and neck, liver or kidney cancer.

The rearrangement links TRBV10-3 to TRBJ2-3; no definite D call. The CDR3 loop spans 14 amino acids. Between the trimmed V and J ends, which lost 5 bases and 2 bases, there was a span of 11 bases. CDR1 is ENHRY, CDR2 SYGVKD, per germline. As DNA, the CDR3 is TGTGCCATCAGTCTGAACTCCAACACAGATACGCAGTATTTT. This gives the protein CAISLNSNTDTQYF.

This clone was found once. The V and J genes are TRBV29-1 and TRBJ2-3; perhaps TRBD1 as D (6 bases). CDR1 is SQVTM and CDR2 is ANQGSEA in the germline V gene. The CDR3 consists of 16 residues. V lost 6 bases to trimming and J lost 4 bases, with 23 bases between them. The CDR3 DNA reads TGCAGCGTCTACAGAAGGGGGAGCAAACCAGCAGATACGCAGTATTTT. Translating gives CSVYRRGSKPADTQYF.

The chain carries TRBV6-5 and TRBJ2-1; a weak D match, TRBD2 (5 bases). This CDR3 is 15 amino acids long. CDR1 is MNHEY, CDR2 SVGAGI, per germline. Trimming took 6 bases from V and 2 from J, leaving 14 bases between them. CDR3 bases: TGTGCCAGCAGGGCGGGCCCCCAGGCCTACAATGAGCAGTTCTTC. Residues: CASRAGPQAYNEQFF.

This clone was detected only once. The genes are TRBV7-3 and TRBJ2-6; weak D call: TRBD1 (5 bases). The germline gives CDR1 SGHTA, CDR2 FQGTGA. This CDR3 contains 18 residues. The V and J ends lost 1 base and 3 bases respectively, with 16 bases between them. The CDR3 DNA is TGTGCCAGCAGCTTAATGGCTGGCAGGGTGGATGGGGCCAACGTCCTGACTTTC. Protein: CASSLMAGRVDGANVLTF.

This clone has more than one count but fewer than ten. The chain links TRBV30 to TRBJ1-1; D unclear. Germline V gives CDR1 GTSNPN, CDR2 SVGIG (reference sequence). This CDR3 has 15 residues. With 5 bases removed from V and 0 bases from J, the gap between germline ends came to 16 bases. CDR3 residues: CAWDLPAGMNTEAFF. The CDR3 bases are TGTGCCTGGGATCTACCCGCGGGTATGAACACTGAAGCTTTCTTT. Drawing the rest from reference TRBV30 and TRBJ1-1, the complete variable domain is SQTIHQWPATLVQPVGSPLSLECTVEGTSNPNLYWYRQAAGRGLQLLFYSVGIGQISSEVPQNLSASRPQDRQFILSSKKLLLSDSGFYLCAWDLPAGMNTEAFFGQGTRLTVV.

This chain links TRBV6-6 with TRBJ1-3; D call uncertain. Germline V gives CDR1 MNHNY, CDR2 SVGAGI (reference sequence). Deletions cut 6 bases from V and 0 bases from J, with 9 bases between. This CDR3 region has 14 residues. CDR3 sequence (DNA): TGTGCCAGCAGCGGACGTCCCTCTGGAAACACCATATATTTT. It specifies CASSGRPSGNTIYF.

The rearrangement links TRBV25-1 to TRBJ2-1; TRBD1 is a possible D gene (5 bases). The ends were cut back, 3 bases at V and 10 bases at J, with 16 bases in the middle. Germline V gene sequence: CDR1 MGHDK, CDR2 SYGVNS. This CDR3 region has 14 residues. CDR3: CASSDLQSTVEQFF. As DNA, the CDR3 is TGTGCCAGCAGTGACCTACAATCGACAGTAGAGCAGTTCTTC.

The chain recombines TRBV27 with TRBJ2-1; 10 nucleotides align to TRBD1. The germline CDR1 and CDR2 sequences are MNHEY and SMNVEV (reference sequence). The CDR3 is 15 residues long. Trimming removed 2 bases from V and 4 bases from J; junction bases left unmatched: 2. The CDR3 spells CASSLRTGGYNEQFF. In DNA form, the CDR3 reads TGTGCCAGCAGTTTAAGGACAGGGGGTTACAATGAGCAGTTCTTC.

The genes are TRBV7-6 and TRBJ2-6; no reliable D call. The length of the CDR3 is 13 residues. Trimming stripped 5 bases from V and 0 bases from J, with 2 bases between. Germline V lookup: CDR1 SGHVS, CDR2 FNYEAQ. As DNA, the CDR3 is TGTGCCAGCAGCCCCTCTGGGGCCAACGTCCTGACTTTC. Its protein is CASSPSGANVLTF. Full variable domain (missing parts from reference TRBV7-6 and TRBJ2-6): GAGVSQSPRYKVTKRGQDVALRCDPISGHVSLYWYRQALGQGPEFLTYFNYEAQQDKSGLPNDRFSAERPEGSISTLTIQRTEQRDSAMYRCASSPSGANVLTFGAGSRLTVL.

The V gene is TRBV5-1, the J gene TRBJ1-1; the D gene is possibly TRBD1 (6 bases). CDR3 size: 14 residues. V was trimmed by 7 bases and J by 2 bases, leaving 15 bases between them. Looked up from germline, CDR1 is SGHRS and CDR2 is YFSETQ. The CDR3 DNA sequence: TGCGCCAGCGGCTCGGGGGGGGCTAACACTGAAGCTTTCTTT. Protein product: CASGSGGANTEAFF.

This chain connects TRBV28 to TRBJ1-2; no reliable D call. The CDR3 runs 13 residues. The germline V gene encodes CDR1 MDHEN and CDR2 SYDVKM. V lost 5 bases and J 8 bases, leaving 15 bases between the germline ends. This CDR3 is CASSESPGLGYTF. CDR3 coding DNA: TGTGCCAGCAGTGAATCCCCGGGTTTAGGCTACACCTTC.

The rearrangement links TRBV30 to TRBJ1-1; D unclear. V dropped 2 bases and J dropped 4 bases, with 14 bases sitting between them. The CDR3 has 14 amino acids. The germline CDR1 and CDR2 sequences are GTSNPN and SVGIG (reference sequence). The CDR3 spells CAWSWSIRGTEAFF. Written as DNA, the CDR3 is TGTGCCTGGAGTTGGAGTATCCGGGGCACTGAAGCTTTCTTT.

This clone was seen a single time. The CDR3 reads CASSLGSTAHTYEQYF. CDR3 nucleotides: TGCGCCAGCAGCCTGGGAAGTACAGCTCACACCTACGAGCAGTACTTC. The rearrangement links TRBV5-1 to TRBJ2-7; no firm D call. Between the trimmed V and J ends, which lost 4 bases and 2 bases, there was a span of 19 bases. Germline CDR1 and CDR2: SGHRS and YFSETQ. CDR3 length: 16 residues.

Here the CDR3 DNA reads TGCGCCAGCAGCCAAGGACCTGGGGGAGGAGAGACCCAGTACTTC. This gives the protein CASSQGPGGGETQYF. The V gene is TRBV4-1, the J gene TRBJ2-5; tentatively, D is TRBD2 (6 bases). There are 15 residues in the CDR3. Trimming left V 1 base short and J 4 bases short, with 13 bases between. The V gene's germline CDR1 is MGHRA and CDR2 YSYEKL.

The chain links TRBV4-2 to TRBJ2-1; 10 nucleotides match TRBD2. The germline CDR1 and CDR2 sequences are LGHNA and YNFKEQ. This CDR3 is built from 16 residues. Losses at the gene ends were 1 base for V and 8 bases for J; bases not matched to a gene: 8. The CDR3 nucleotides read TGTGCCAGCAGCCAAGGTCCTAGCGGGAGAGGTGATGAGCAGTTCTTC. Its translation is CASSQGPSGRGDEQFF.

This CDR3 reads CASSRGPYWEQFF. The CDR3 DNA sequence: TGTGCCAGCAGCCGAGGGCCCTATTGGGAGCAGTTCTTC. The V and J genes are TRBV7-9 and TRBJ2-1; tentative D call: TRBD2 (5 bases). The V gene's germline CDR1 is SEHNR and CDR2 FQNEAQ (reference sequence). Trimming cost V 5 bases and J 10 bases, with 15 bases left between them. The CDR3 length is 13 residues.

The chain is built from TRBV5-5 and TRBJ1-4; D possibly corresponds to TRBD1 (5 bases). The CDR3 has 13 amino acids. Between the trimmed V and J ends, which lost 4 bases and 5 bases, there was a span of 9 bases. Germline CDR1 and CDR2: SGHKS and YYEKEE (reference sequence). The CDR3 DNA sequence: TGTGCCAGCAGCCGGGGGGACAATGAAAAACTGTTTTTT. Protein: CASSRGDNEKLFF. The full variable domain, rest sourced from reference TRBV5-5 and TRBJ1-4, is DAGVTQSPTHLIKTRGQQVTLRCSPISGHKSVSWYQQVLGQGPQFIFQYYEKEERGRGNFPDRFSARQFPNYSSELNVNALLLGDSALYLCASSRGDNEKLFFGSGTQLSVL.

The rearrangement uses TRBV6-1 and TRBJ1-1; the D gene is possibly TRBD1 (5 bases). Trimming shortened V by 4 bases and J by 3 bases, and 15 bases separated the two germline ends. Germline V lookup: CDR1 MNHNS, CDR2 SASEGT. The CDR3 is 15 residues long. CDR3 region: CASSVHTPGHTEAFF. Written as DNA, the CDR3 is TGTGCCAGCAGTGTCCATACCCCGGGACACACTGAAGCTTTCTTT.

This rearrangement joins TRBV7-3 to TRBJ2-3, with D possibly being TRBD1 (5 bases). CDR1 SGHTA and CDR2 FQGTGA come from the germline V gene. V lost 5 bases to trimming and J lost 7 bases, with 13 bases between them. This CDR3 has 13 residues. CDR3 sequence (DNA): TGTGCCAGCAGCCTGGTACAGGAAAATACGCAGTATTTT. Its translation is CASSLVQENTQYF.

This clone was counted between two and nine times. This sequence joins TRBV4-1 and TRBJ1-1; D not resolved. The CDR3 has 17 amino acids. Looked up from germline, CDR1 is MGHRA and CDR2 is YSYEKL. With 1 base removed from V and 5 bases from J, the gap between germline ends came to 20 bases. CDR3 residues: CASSQVDLGFSRTEAFF. Written as DNA, the CDR3 is TGCGCCAGCAGCCAAGTCGATCTCGGGTTTTCGAGAACTGAAGCTTTCTTT.